The next 25 T cell receptor beta chains were all read from a single sample in a study of blood T cells in healthy people across ages. A second PCR of about 6 to 12 cycles used a sample-barcoded 5' primer and a J-beta primer mix. TCRdb called the 5' RACE reads again in MiXCR, with one record for every CDR3 protein. The table records some 1.5 million distinct CDR3 sequences, approximately 30% of them present only once. Sequencing was performed on blood. Receptor source: a woman in her 30s in good health.

The V call is TRBV5-4, the J call TRBJ1-2; D might be TRBD1 (6 bases). V lost 1 base and J lost 4, with 14 bases in between. Germline assignment: CDR1 SGHNT and CDR2 YYREEE (reference sequence). The CDR3 covers 15 residues. CDR3 nucleotide sequence: TGTGCCAGCAGCTTGAGGAGAACGACAGGCTATGGCTACACCTTC. Amino acids: CASSLRRTTGYGYTF.

This clonotype was detected ten times or more. The DNA of the CDR3 is TGTGCCAGCACCCGAACCGCGAGCAGGGGGGCCTACGAGCAGTACTTC. Residues: CASTRTASRGAYEQYF. J is TRBJ2-7 and V is TRBV7-2; weak D call: TRBD1 (7 bases). CDR3 length: 16 residues. Germline V gene sequence: CDR1 SGHTA, CDR2 FQGNSA. Trimming removed 7 bases at V and 2 bases at J, with 21 bases between.

This chain connects TRBV15 to TRBJ1-2; no reliable D call. V lost 0 bases and J 8 bases, leaving 19 bases between the germline ends. The CDR3 spans 16 residues. Germline assignment: CDR1 LNHNV and CDR2 YYDKDF (reference sequence). CDR3 region: CATSRDPSSALSGYTF. CDR3 in DNA: TGTGCCACCAGCAGAGATCCTTCCAGCGCCCTCTCCGGCTACACCTTC.

Only a few counts were recorded for this clonotype. V usage is TRBV2 and J usage is TRBJ2-7; no clear D gene. The length of the CDR3 is 13 residues. Germline lookup yields CDR1 SNHLY and CDR2 FYNNEI. V dropped 7 bases and J dropped 0 bases, with 10 bases sitting between them. CDR3 DNA sequence: TGTGCCAGCACCTTCATGAGCTCCTACGAGCAGTACTTC. Translation gives CASTFMSSYEQYF.

The chain carries TRBV9 and TRBJ1-2; no definite D call. The CDR3 runs 15 residues. Germline CDR1 and CDR2: SGDLS and YYNGEE. Trimming took 1 base from V and 6 from J, leaving 16 bases between them. DNA for the CDR3: TGTGCCAGCAGCGTAACCTCGTCAGGTGGGAATGGCTACACCTTC. Amino acids: CASSVTSSGGNGYTF.

On this clonotype itself: A much larger clone sits a single nucleotide away, making a read error possible. No conserved phenylalanine or tryptophan is present at the end of the CDR3, so a read error is the likely explanation. The chain is built from TRBV12-3 or TRBV12-4 and TRBJ1-2; no definite D call. CDR3 length: 13 residues. Trimming stripped 6 bases from V and 0 bases from J, with 8 bases between. The CDR3 DNA reads TGTGCCAGCAGCTACAGTTCTAACTATGGCTACACCGTC. Encoded protein: CASSYSSNYGYTV.

The V call is TRBV9, the J call TRBJ2-7; D is possibly TRBD1 or TRBD2 (5 bases each). Per germline, CDR1 SGDLS and CDR2 YYNGEE. This CDR3 spans 15 amino acids. Deletions cut 1 base from V and 2 bases from J, with 13 bases between. CDR3 loop: CASSVSPGTAYEQYF. For the CDR3, the DNA is TGTGCCAGCAGCGTATCGCCCGGGACCGCCTACGAGCAGTACTTC.

This clonotype was detected only once. The chain combines TRBV19 with TRBJ1-1; 10 bases fit TRBD1. The germline gives CDR1 LNHDA, CDR2 SQIVND (reference sequence). The CDR3 consists of 15 residues. V shed 8 bases and J 5 bases; nucleotides not matched to a gene: 11. The CDR3 nucleotides are TGTGCCAGTGGGGACAGGGGTGGCCCAGTGACTGAAGCTTTCTTT. Its protein product is CASGDRGGPVTEAFF.

The chain recombines TRBV29-1 with TRBJ2-3, with TRBD2 identical over 11 bases. This CDR3 has 14 amino acids. V was clipped by 6 bases and J by 3 bases; unmatched bases: 5. Per germline, CDR1 SQVTM and CDR2 ANQGSEA. The CDR3: CSVIAGGPTDTQYF. CDR3 nucleotide sequence: TGCAGCGTGATAGCGGGGGGGCCGACAGATACGCAGTATTTT.

The V and J genes are TRBV12-5 and TRBJ2-1; unclear D gene. With 0 bases removed from V and 9 bases from J, the gap between germline ends came to 6 bases. Germline V gives CDR1 LGHNT, CDR2 FRNRAP. The CDR3 is 12 residues long. The CDR3 nucleotides are TGTGCTAGTGGTTTGGTACGAAGTGAGCAGTTCTTC. This sequence encodes CASGLVRSEQFF. The complete variable domain, with remaining parts taken from reference TRBV12-5 and TRBJ2-1, reads DARVTQTPRHKVTEMGQEVTMRCQPILGHNTVFWYRQTMMQGLELLAYFRNRAPLDDSGMPKDRFSAEMPDATLATLKIQPSEPRDSAVYFCASGLVRSEQFFGPGTRLTVL.

This clonotype was seen a single time. A much larger clone differs by one base, so this may be a read error. The chain employs TRBV27 and TRBJ2-1; no definite D call. This CDR3 has 15 residues. Between the trimmed V and J ends, which lost 2 bases and 10 bases, there was a span of 18 bases. Germline V gene sequence: CDR1 MNHEY, CDR2 SMNVEV (reference sequence). The CDR3 loop reads CASSLNGPRPREQFF. The CDR3, as DNA: TGTGCCAGCAGTTTAAATGGGCCCCGCCCACGCGAGCAGTTCTTC.

The chain uses TRBV24-1 and TRBJ2-3, with 7 bases matching TRBD1. Germline V gene data show CDR1 as KGHDR and CDR2 as SFDVKD. This CDR3 contains 16 residues. J lost 1 base, V lost 1 base, and 4 bases had no gene match. The CDR3 region is CATSDLQGFGTDTQYF. The CDR3 DNA sequence: TGTGCCACCAGTGATTTACAGGGGTTCGGCACAGATACGCAGTATTTT.

This clonotype was observed a handful of times. V and J are TRBV29-1 and TRBJ2-7, with 8 nucleotides matching TRBD1. V lost 6 bases, J lost 2 bases, and 15 bases stayed unmatched. The germline gives CDR1 SQVTM, CDR2 ANQGSEA. This CDR3 is built from 16 residues. The CDR3 reads CSVSLPGQGAPYEQYF. CDR3 in DNA: TGCAGCGTCAGCCTTCCCGGGCAGGGGGCACCCTACGAGCAGTACTTC.

This clonotype was recorded many times. The chain is built from TRBV12-3 or TRBV12-4 and TRBJ2-5; 7 positions match TRBD1. The CDR3 is 14 residues long. Trimming took 6 bases from V and 5 from J; bases not matched to a gene: 9. CDR3 DNA sequence: TGTGCCAGCAGCCCGACAGGGATCCGTGAGACCCAGTACTTC. This gives the protein CASSPTGIRETQYF.

As DNA, the CDR3 is TGTGCCAGCAGGCCTCCGGGACAGGGTTCCACAGATACGCAGTATTTT. Protein product: CASRPPGQGSTDTQYF. The chain employs TRBV6-5 and TRBJ2-3; 9 bases agree with TRBD1. V shed 6 bases and J 2 bases; nucleotides not matched to a gene: 9. CDR1 and CDR2 (germline): MNHEY, SVGAGI. This CDR3 has 16 residues.

As to this clonotype: This may stem from a read error, because a much larger clone lies one nucleotide away. The DNA of the CDR3 is TGTGCCAGCAGCTCCGGGGGCTATGGCCACACCTTC. Amino acid sequence: CASSSGGYGHTF. V gene TRBV12-3 or TRBV12-4 combines with J gene TRBJ1-2; D is possibly TRBD1 (6 bases). This CDR3 contains 12 residues.

The rearrangement joins TRBV7-3 to TRBJ2-1, with D possibly matching TRBD2 (7 bases). This CDR3 comprises 15 residues. CDR1 and CDR2 from the germline V gene are SGHTA and FQGTGA. Trimming left V 3 bases short and J 6 bases short, with 15 bases between. This chain's CDR3 is CASSFDPGGPNEQFF. The CDR3 DNA reads TGTGCCAGCAGCTTTGACCCGGGGGGCCCCAATGAGCAGTTCTTC.

A note on this clonotype: A much larger clone sits a single nucleotide away, making a read error possible. V and J are TRBV9 and TRBJ2-3; 9 positions agree with TRBD2. The CDR3 has 16 residues. The germline V gene encodes CDR1 SGDLS and CDR2 YYNGEE. The CDR3 DNA follows: TGTGCCAGCAGCGTCTCAACTAGCGGGCACACAGATACGCAGGATTTT. This translates into CASSVSTSGHTDTQDF.

The chain recombines TRBV20-1 with TRBJ2-3; D unclear. This CDR3 region has 14 residues. The germline V gene encodes CDR1 DFQATT and CDR2 SNEGSKA (reference sequence). Trimming took off 1 base at V and 6 bases at J, with 14 bases between the two ends. CDR3 protein: CSARAQYTSDTQYF. CDR3 coding DNA: TGCAGTGCTAGAGCCCAATACACTTCTGATACGCAGTATTTT.

This chain uses TRBV29-1 with TRBJ1-2, with 8 nucleotides matching TRBD1. The CDR3 sequence is 14 residues long. CDR1 SQVTM and CDR2 ANQGSEA come from the germline V gene. The trim removed 0 bases at V and 5 bases at J, leaving 5 bases unmatched. The CDR3 DNA follows: TGCAGCGTTGAAGATCTAGGACAGGGATATGGCTACACCTTC. It yields the protein CSVEDLGQGYGYTF.

This clonotype was seen ten or more times. The V gene is TRBV4-3, the J gene TRBJ2-1; 8 bases line up with TRBD1. This CDR3 is built from 14 residues. Germline CDR1 LGHNA, CDR2 YSLEER. V lost 3 bases to trimming and J lost 5 bases; unmatched junction nucleotides: 3. The CDR3 here is CASSHEGQDNEQFF. The CDR3 DNA reads as TGCGCCAGCAGCCATGAGGGACAGGACAATGAGCAGTTCTTC.

The chain couples TRBV19 to TRBJ2-5; 10 positions agree with TRBD2. The germline gives CDR1 LNHDA, CDR2 SQIVND (reference sequence). The V segment lost 3 bases and the J segment 4 bases; nucleotides outside the gene matches: 5. This CDR3 spans 15 amino acids. The CDR3 loop reads CASSILAGAVETQYF. In DNA, the CDR3 is TGTGCCAGTAGTATTCTAGCGGGAGCCGTAGAGACCCAGTACTTC.

This clonotype was seen a few times. CDR3 DNA sequence: TGTGCCAGCAGCGAAGCTGTCCAGGGGAAGGGTGAGACCCAGTACTTC. It translates to CASSEAVQGKGETQYF. This sequence joins TRBV4-2 and TRBJ2-5; perhaps TRBD1 as D (6 bases). Germline values: CDR1 LGHNA, CDR2 YNFKEQ. This CDR3 has 16 residues. V was shortened by 5 bases and J by 5 bases, with 21 bases between the two germline ends.

The sample holds many counts of this clonotype. The junction and the germline gene differ at one end; a read error may be behind it. The rearrangement uses TRBV29-1 and TRBJ2-7; no clear D gene. Per the germline V gene, CDR1 is SQVTM and CDR2 is ANQGSEA. The CDR3 is 11 residues long. In DNA, the CDR3 is TGCAGTGTTGAAAGCTCCTACGAGCAGTACTTC. Translation: CSVESSYEQYF.

About this clonotype: Germline is not matched at one junction end, which may reflect a read error. The genes are TRBV5-1 and TRBJ1-1, with D uncertain. CDR1 and CDR2 (germline): SGHRS, YFSETQ. The CDR3 totals 15 residues. CDR3 loop: CASSLSELSNAEAFF. CDR3 nucleotides: TGCGCCAGCAGCTTGTCTGAACTTTCGAACGCTGAAGCTTTCTTT.